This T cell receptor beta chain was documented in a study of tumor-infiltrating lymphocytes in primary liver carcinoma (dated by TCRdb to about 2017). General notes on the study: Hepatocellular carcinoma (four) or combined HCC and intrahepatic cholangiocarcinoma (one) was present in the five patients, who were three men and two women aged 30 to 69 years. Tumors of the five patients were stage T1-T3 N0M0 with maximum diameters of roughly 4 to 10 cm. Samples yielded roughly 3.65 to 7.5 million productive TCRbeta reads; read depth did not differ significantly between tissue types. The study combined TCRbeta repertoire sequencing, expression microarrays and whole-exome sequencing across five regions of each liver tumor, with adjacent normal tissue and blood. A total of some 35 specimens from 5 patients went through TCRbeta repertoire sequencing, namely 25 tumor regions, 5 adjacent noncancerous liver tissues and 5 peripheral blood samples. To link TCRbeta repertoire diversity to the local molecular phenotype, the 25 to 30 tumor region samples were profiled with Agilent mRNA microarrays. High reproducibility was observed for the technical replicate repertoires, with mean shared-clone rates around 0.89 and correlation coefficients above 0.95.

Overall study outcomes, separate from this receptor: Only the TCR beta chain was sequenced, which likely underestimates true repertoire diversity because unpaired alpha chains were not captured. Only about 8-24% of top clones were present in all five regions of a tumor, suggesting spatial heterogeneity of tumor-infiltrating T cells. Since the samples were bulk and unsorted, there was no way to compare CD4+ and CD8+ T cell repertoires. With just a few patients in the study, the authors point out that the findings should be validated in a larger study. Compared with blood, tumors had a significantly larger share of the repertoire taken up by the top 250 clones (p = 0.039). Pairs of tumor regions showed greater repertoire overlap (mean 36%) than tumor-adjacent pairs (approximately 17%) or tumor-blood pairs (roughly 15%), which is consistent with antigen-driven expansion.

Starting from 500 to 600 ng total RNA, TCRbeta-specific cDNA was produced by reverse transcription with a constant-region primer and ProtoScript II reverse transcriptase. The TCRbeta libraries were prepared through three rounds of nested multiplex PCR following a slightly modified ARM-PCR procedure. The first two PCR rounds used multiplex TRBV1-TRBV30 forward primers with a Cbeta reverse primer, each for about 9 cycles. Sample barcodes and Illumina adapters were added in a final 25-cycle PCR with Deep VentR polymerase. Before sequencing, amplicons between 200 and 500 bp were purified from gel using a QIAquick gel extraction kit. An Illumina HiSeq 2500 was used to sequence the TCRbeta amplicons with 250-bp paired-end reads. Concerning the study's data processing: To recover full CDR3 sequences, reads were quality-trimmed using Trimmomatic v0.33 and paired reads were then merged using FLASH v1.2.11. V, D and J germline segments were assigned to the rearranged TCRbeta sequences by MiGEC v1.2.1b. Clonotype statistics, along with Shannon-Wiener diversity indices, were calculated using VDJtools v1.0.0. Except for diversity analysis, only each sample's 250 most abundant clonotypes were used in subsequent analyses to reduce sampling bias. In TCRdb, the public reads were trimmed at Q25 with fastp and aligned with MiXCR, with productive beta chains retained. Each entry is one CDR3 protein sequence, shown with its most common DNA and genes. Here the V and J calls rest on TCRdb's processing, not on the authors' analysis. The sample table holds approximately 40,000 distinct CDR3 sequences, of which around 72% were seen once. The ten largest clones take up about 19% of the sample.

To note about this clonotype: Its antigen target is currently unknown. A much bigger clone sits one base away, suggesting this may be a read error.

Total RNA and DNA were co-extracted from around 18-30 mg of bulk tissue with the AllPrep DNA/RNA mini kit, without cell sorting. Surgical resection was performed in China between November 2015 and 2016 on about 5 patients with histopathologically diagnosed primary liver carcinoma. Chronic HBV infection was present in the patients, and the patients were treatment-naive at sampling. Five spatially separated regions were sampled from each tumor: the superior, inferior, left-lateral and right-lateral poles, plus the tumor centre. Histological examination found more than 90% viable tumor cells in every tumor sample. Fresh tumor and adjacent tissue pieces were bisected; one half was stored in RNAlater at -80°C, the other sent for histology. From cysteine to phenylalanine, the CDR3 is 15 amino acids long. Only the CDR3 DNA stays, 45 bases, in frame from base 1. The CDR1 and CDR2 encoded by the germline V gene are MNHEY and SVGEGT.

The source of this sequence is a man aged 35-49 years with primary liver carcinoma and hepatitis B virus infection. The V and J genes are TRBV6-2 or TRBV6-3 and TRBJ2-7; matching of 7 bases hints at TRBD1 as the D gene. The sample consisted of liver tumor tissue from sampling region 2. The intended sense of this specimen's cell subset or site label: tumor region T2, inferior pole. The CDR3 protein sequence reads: CTSEEGGGTSYEQYF. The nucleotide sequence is TGTACCAGCGAGGAAGGGGGCGGGACCTCCTACGAGCAGTACTTC.